Listed below are T cell receptor beta chains from one sample, sequenced in a study of T cell responses to AZD1222 COVID-19 vaccine. The method was immunoSEQ multiplex PCR; TCRdb's version includes in-frame clones alone and lacks a portion of them. The data hold about 180,000 clones, with about 91% observed a single time. Source: peripheral blood, taken 28 days after the second AZD1222 dose. The source of these receptors is an adult who received the AZD1222 COVID-19 vaccine. The CDR3 runs from the conserved cysteine through the conserved F or W. Fields, in order: J gene, V gene, clone size, CDR3 protein. Clone size, where shown, is once, few, many, or a class for clones that have expanded.

TRBJ1-5,TRBV19,once,CASSITGQTGQPQHF
TRBJ2-5,TRBV5-4,few,CASSLVGPETQYF
TRBJ1-2,TRBV6-1,-,CASSESSGFYGYTF
TRBJ1-2,TRBV7-2,-,CASSLGVSNYGYTF
TRBJ1-2,TRBV19,once,CASKVLGADYGYTF
TRBJ1-5,TRBV15,-,CATSGYRGLSVQPQHF
TRBJ1-2,TRBV5-4,-,CASSLDRIYGYTF
TRBJ2-5,TRBV11-3,-,CASSPGTEETQYF
TRBJ1-2,TRBV7-2,-,CASSQPDSEDYGYTF
TRBJ1-2,TRBV5-1,-,CASSLDRLGGYTF
TRBJ1-1,TRBV19,-,CASSVGGNSLEAEAFF
TRBJ1-2,TRBV9,-,CASALSGRTSSGYTF
TRBJ1-6,TRBV30,-,CAWSGGGGFDSPLHF
TRBJ1-5,TRBV28,-,CASSFEMGPQVGQPQHF
TRBJ1-1,TRBV7-2,-,CASSLGSNTEAFF
TRBJ2-5,TRBV19,-,CASSTVDRGYQETQYF
TRBJ1-2,TRBV18,-,CASSPSAGRDGYTF
TRBJ1-1,TRBV19,-,CASSIGGTKNTEAFF
TRBJ1-2,TRBV5-8,-,CASSLLVVNGYTF
TRBJ2-3,TRBV28,-,CASSFRLNTDTQYF
TRBJ2-7,TRBV6-5,once,CASRRTGQGYEQYF
TRBJ1-5,TRBV27,few,CASSSLQGIQPQHF
TRBJ2-1,TRBV7-2,-,CASSLDGGGVREQFF
TRBJ1-6,TRBV5-4,-,CASSPPGANSPLHF
TRBJ1-5,TRBV7-2,-,CASSLEAGIRNQPQHF
TRBJ1-1,TRBV30,-,CAWSVALTEAFF
TRBJ2-7,TRBV7-9,-,CASSLTSGGRNEQYF
TRBJ2-7,TRBV4-1,-,CASSQVSQSYEQYF
TRBJ2-1,TRBV12-3/TRBV12-4,-,CASSPSSYNEQFF
TRBJ1-1,TRBV30,-,CACTTPREAFF
TRBJ1-1,TRBV7-2,-,CASSLNQGDTEAFF
TRBJ1-2,TRBV6-5,-,CASSSTGNGYTF
TRBJ2-1,TRBV6-5,-,CASTQLAGGGEFF
TRBJ1-6,TRBV6-5,once,CASSASLPPLHF
TRBJ1-2,TRBV20-1,-,CSVWGGGYTF
TRBJ1-6,TRBV19,-,CASSIAQGPGSPPLNSPLHF
TRBJ2-7,TRBV6-2/TRBV6-3,-,CASSYLGQVVDF
TRBJ2-1,TRBV11-2,-,CASSLGTYNEQFF
TRBJ1-1,TRBV5-1,-,CASSPGMNTEAFF
TRBJ2-3,TRBV9,-,CASSVTGGETAQYF
TRBJ1-2,TRBV14,-,CASSQRQLFYGYTF
TRBJ2-2,TRBV29-1,-,CSVEEVGANTGELFF
TRBJ2-5,TRBV28,-,CASSFLHQETQYF
TRBJ1-3,TRBV19,-,CASKKTLGNTIYF
TRBJ2-1,TRBV6-4,-,CASRTSGGAYNEQFF
TRBJ1-1,TRBV29-1,-,CSVWGDLNTEAFF
TRBJ1-2,TRBV19,-,CASSRGQLNYGYTF
TRBJ1-1,TRBV30,-,CAWSQDTDTEAFF
TRBJ2-2,TRBV5-1,once,CASKGQGAGTGELFF
TRBJ2-6,TRBV18,-,CASSPTSGSGANVLTF
TRBJ2-7,TRBV12-3/TRBV12-4,-,CASSHRTSGEQYF
TRBJ1-1,TRBV28,-,CASRTGGPNTEAFF
TRBJ1-2,TRBV10-1,few,CASSEPPGTDHGYTF
TRBJ1-5,TRBV5-4,-,CASSQGGAGQPQHF
TRBJ2-3,TRBV4-1,-,CASSQEGQNTDTQYF
TRBJ1-5,TRBV5-8,-,CASSHRDRLNQPQHF
TRBJ2-3,TRBV9,-,CASSPTMYTDTQYF
TRBJ1-5,TRBV28,-,CASRKQGSNQPQHF
TRBJ2-3,TRBV7-2,-,CASSLQTSRAPDTQYF